This T cell receptor (beta chain) was profiled in a study of OX40 agonist ivuxolimab in advanced cancers. Study in general: Males comprised around 80% of the group, whose mean age was about 61 years (range roughly 20 to 85).

CDR3 length: 15 residues. V lost 4 bases and J lost 3, with 13 bases in between. Per germline, CDR1 SGHTA and CDR2 FQGNSA. This clone was counted once. This table comes from immunoSEQ multiplex PCR, and its TCRdb copy is limited to in-frame clones, with some not included. The sample records around 48,000 clones, about 81% being singletons. This chain joins TRBV7-2 and TRBJ1-5; maybe TRBD1 (5 bases). This receptor was obtained from an adult with an advanced solid tumor such as melanoma, head and neck, liver or kidney cancer. Sample: CD4+ or CD8+ T cells sorted from blood, taken in a trial of the OX40 agonist ivuxolimab. CDR3 DNA: TGTGCCAGCAGCTACCTGAGACAGCTCAATCAGCCCCAGCATTTT. Translated, it gives CASSYLRQLNQPQHF.